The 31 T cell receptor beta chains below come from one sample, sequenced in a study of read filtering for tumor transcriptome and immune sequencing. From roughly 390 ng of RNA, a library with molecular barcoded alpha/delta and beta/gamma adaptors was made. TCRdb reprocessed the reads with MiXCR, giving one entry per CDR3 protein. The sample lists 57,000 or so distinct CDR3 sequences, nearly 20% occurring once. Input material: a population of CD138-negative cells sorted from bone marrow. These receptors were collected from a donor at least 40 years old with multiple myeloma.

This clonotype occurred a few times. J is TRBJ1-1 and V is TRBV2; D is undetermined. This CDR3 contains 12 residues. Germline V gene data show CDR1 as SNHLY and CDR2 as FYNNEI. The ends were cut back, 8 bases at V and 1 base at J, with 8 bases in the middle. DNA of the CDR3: TGTGCCAGCCGCGGGGAGAACACTGAAGCTTTCTTT. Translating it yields CASRGENTEAFF.

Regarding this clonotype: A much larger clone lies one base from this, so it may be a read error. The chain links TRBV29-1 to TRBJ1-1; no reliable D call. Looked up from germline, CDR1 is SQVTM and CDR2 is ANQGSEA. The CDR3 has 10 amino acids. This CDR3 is CSVETFEAIF. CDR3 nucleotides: TGCAGCGTTGAAACCTTTGAAGCTATCTTT.

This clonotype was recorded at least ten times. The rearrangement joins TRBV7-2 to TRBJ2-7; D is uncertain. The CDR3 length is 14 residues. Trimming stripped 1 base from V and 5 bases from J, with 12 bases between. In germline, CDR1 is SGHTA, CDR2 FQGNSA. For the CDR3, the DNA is TGTGCCAGCAGCTTAGGCCTGGCGGCTAACGAGCAGTACTTC. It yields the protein CASSLGLAANEQYF. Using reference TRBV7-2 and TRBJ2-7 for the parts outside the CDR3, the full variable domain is GAGVSQSPSNKVTEKGKDVELRCDPISGHTALYWYRQSLGQGLEFLIYFQGNSAPDKSGLPSDRFSAERTGGSVSTLTIQRTQQEDSAVYLCASSLGLAANEQYFGPGTRLTVT.

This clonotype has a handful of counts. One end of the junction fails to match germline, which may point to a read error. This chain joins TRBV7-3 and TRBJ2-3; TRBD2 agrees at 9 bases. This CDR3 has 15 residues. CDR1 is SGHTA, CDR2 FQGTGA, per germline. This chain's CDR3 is CAISPDSGGTATHYF. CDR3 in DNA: TGTGCCATCAGCCCCGACAGCGGGGGGACAGCTACGCATTATTTT.

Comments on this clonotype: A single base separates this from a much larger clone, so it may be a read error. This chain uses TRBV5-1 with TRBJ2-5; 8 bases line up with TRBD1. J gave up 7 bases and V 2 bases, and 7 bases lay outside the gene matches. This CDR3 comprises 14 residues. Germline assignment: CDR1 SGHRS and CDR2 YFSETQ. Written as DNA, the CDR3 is TGCGCCAGCAGCTTTCAGGGGGCTGGAGTGACCCAGTACTTC. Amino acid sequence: CASSFQGAGVTQYF.

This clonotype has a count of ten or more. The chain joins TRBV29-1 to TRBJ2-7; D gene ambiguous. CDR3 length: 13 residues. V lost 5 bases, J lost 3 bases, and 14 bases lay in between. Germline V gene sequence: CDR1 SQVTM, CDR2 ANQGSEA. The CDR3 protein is CSVFQSDLYEQYF. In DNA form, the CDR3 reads TGCAGCGTTTTTCAGTCCGACCTCTACGAGCAGTACTTC.

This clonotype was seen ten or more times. CDR3 sequence: CSARQAGDVNEQFF. The CDR3 DNA is TGCAGTGCTAGACAGGCGGGAGATGTGAATGAGCAGTTCTTC. The rearrangement links TRBV20-1 to TRBJ2-1; 7 nucleotides line up with TRBD2. This CDR3 spans 14 amino acids. Trimming removed 2 bases from V and 7 bases from J; junction bases left unmatched: 8. Germline lookup yields CDR1 DFQATT and CDR2 SNEGSKA (reference sequence).

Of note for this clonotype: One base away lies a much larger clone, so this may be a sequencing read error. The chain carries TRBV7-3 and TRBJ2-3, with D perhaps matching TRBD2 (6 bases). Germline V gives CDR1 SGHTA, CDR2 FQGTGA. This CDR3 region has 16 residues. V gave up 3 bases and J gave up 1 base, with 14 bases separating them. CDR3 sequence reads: CASSLTRGAGTDTQYF. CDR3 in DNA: TGTGCCAGCAGCTTGACTCGCGGGGCCGGCACAGATACGCAGTATTTT.

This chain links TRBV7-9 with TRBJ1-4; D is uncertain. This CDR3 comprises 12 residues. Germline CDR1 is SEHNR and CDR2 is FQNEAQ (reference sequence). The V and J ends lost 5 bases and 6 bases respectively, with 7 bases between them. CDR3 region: CASSPRDEKLFF. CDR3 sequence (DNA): TGTGCCAGCAGCCCACGGGATGAAAAACTGTTTTTT. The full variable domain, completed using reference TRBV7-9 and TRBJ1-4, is DTGVSQNPRHKITKRGQNVTFRCDPISEHNRLYWYRQTLGQGPEFLTYFQNEAQLEKSRLLSDRFSAERPKGSFSTLEIQRTEQGDSAMYLCASSPRDEKLFFGSGTQLSVL.

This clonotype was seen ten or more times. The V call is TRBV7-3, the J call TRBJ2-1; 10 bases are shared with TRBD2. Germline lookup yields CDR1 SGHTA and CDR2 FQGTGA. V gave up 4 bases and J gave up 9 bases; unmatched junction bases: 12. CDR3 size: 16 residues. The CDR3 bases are TGTGCCAGCAGCTATCGGCGGGCTAGCGGGGGTGTTGAGCAGTTCTTC. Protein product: CASSYRRASGGVEQFF.

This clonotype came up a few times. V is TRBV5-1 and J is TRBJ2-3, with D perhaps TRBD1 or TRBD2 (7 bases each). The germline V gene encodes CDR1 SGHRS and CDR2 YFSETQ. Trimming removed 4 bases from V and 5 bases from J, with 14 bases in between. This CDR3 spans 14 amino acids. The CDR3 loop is CASSGGDSRDTQYF. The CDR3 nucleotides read TGCGCCAGCAGCGGGGGGGACAGTCGAGATACGCAGTATTTT.

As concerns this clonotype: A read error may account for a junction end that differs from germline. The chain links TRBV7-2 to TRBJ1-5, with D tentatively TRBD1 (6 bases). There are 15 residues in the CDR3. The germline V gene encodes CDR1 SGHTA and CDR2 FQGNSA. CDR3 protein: CASSPVDSSNRPQHF. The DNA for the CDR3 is TGTGCCAGCAGCCCGGTGGACAGTAGCAATCGGCCCCAGCATTTT.

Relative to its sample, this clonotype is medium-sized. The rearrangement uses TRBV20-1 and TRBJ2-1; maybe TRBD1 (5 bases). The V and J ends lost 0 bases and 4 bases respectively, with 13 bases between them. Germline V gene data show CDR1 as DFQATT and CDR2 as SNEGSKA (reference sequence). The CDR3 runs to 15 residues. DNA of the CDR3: TGCAGTGCTAGAGATCGCCAGGGATTTTACAATGAGCAGTTCTTC. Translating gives CSARDRQGFYNEQFF.

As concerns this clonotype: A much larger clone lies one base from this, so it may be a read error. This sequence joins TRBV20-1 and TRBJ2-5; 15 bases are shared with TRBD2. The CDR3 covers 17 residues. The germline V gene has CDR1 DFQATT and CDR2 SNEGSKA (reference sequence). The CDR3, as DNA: TGCAGTGCTAGATCGGGGACTAGCGGGGGGCCCCGGGAGACCCAGCACTTC. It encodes CSARSGTSGGPRETQHF.

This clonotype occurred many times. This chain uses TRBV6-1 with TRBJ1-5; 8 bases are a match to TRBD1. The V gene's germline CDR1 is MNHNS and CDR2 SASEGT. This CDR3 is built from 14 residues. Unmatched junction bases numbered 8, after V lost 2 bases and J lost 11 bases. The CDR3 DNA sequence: TGTGCCAGCAGTGAAACAGGGGGTGATAGGTCCCAGCATTTT. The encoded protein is CASSETGGDRSQHF.

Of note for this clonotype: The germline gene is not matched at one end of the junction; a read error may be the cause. CDR3 bases: TGTGCCAGTAGTATTAGGGGGGCCTACAATGAGCAGCTCTTC. Its protein is CASSIRGAYNEQLF. This sequence joins TRBV19 and TRBJ2-1, with D perhaps being TRBD1 or TRBD2 (6 bases each). The CDR3 covers 14 residues. Looked up from germline, CDR1 is LNHDA and CDR2 is SQIVND (reference sequence).

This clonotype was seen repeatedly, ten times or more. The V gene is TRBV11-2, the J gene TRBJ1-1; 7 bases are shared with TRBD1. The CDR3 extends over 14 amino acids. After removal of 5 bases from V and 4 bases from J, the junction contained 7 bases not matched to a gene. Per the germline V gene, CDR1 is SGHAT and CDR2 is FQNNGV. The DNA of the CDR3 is TGTGCCAGCAGCGTGATCAGGGGGAGCACTGAAGCTTTCTTT. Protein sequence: CASSVIRGSTEAFF.

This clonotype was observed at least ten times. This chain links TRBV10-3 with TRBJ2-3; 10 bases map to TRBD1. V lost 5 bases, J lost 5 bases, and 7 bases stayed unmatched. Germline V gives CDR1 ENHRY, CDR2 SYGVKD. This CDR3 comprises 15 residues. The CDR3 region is CAISRTGQGIDTQYF. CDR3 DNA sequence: TGTGCCATCAGTAGGACGGGACAGGGGATAGATACGCAGTATTTT.

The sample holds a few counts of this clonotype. As DNA, the CDR3 is TGTGCCAGCAGTTTAAAAGAGTGGTCTGGAAACACCATATATTTT. Translated: CASSLKEWSGNTIYF. The rearrangement links TRBV28 to TRBJ1-3; D is ambiguous. The CDR3 is made up of 15 amino acids. Looked up from germline, CDR1 is MDHEN and CDR2 is SYDVKM. V lost 2 bases to trimming and J lost 1 base, with 9 bases between them.

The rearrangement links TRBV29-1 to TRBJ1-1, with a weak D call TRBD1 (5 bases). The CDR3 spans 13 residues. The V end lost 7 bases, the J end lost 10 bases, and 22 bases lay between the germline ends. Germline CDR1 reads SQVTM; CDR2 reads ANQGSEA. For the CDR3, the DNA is TGCAGCGCCGCTGGGGGAAGGGGTGAAGGAGCTTTCTTT. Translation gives CSAAGGRGEGAFF.

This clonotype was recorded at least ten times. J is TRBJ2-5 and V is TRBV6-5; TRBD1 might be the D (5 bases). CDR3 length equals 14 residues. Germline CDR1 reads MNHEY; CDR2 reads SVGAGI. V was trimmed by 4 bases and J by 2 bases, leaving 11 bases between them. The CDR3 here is CASSSSRAQETQYF. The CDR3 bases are TGTGCCAGCAGTTCCAGCAGGGCTCAAGAGACCCAGTACTTC.

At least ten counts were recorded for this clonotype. The DNA of the CDR3 is TGTGCCATCATGAGGAACACCGGGGAGCTGTTTTTT. This gives the protein CAIMRNTGELFF. This chain connects TRBV10-3 to TRBJ2-2, with no clear D. V was trimmed by 7 bases and J by 1 base, leaving 4 bases between them. CDR1 is ENHRY, CDR2 SYGVKD, per germline. The length of the CDR3 is 12 residues.

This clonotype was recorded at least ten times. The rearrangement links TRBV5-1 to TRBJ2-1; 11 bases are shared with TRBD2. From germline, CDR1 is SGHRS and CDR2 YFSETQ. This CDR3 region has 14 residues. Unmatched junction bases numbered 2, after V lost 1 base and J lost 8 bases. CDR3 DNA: TGCGCCAGCAGCTTGACTAGCGGGAGCTATGAGCAGTTCTTC. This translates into CASSLTSGSYEQFF.

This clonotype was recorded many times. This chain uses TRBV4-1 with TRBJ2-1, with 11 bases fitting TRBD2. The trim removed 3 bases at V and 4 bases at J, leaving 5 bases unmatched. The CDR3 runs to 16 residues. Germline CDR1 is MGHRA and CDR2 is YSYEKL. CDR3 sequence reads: CASSQGLAEEYNEQFF. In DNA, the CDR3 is TGCGCCAGCAGCCAGGGACTAGCGGAAGAATACAATGAGCAGTTCTTC.

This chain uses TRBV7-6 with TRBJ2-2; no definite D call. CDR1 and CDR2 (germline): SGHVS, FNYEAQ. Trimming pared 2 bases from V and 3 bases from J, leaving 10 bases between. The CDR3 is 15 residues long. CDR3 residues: CASSLTQMDTGELFF. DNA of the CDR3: TGTGCCAGCAGCTTAACCCAGATGGACACCGGGGAGCTGTTTTTT.

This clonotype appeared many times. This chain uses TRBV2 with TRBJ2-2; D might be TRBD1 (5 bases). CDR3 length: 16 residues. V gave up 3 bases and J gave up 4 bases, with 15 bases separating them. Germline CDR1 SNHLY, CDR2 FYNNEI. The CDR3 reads CASSDPDSLSTGELFF. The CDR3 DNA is TGTGCCAGCAGTGATCCCGACAGCTTATCCACCGGGGAGCTGTTTTTT.

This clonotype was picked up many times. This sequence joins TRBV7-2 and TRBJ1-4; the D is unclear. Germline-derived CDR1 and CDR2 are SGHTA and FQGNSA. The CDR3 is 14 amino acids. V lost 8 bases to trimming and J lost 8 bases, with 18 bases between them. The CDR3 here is CASAIGRGSEKLFF. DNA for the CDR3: TGTGCCAGCGCCATAGGACGTGGGAGCGAAAAACTGTTTTTT.

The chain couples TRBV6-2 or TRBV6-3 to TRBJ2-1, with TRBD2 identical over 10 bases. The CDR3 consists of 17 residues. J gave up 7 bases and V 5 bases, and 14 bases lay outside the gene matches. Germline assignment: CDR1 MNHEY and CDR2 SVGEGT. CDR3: CASSPLTSSGGRNEQFF. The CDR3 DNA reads TGTGCCAGCAGTCCCCTCACTTCTAGCGGGGGAAGGAATGAGCAGTTCTTC.

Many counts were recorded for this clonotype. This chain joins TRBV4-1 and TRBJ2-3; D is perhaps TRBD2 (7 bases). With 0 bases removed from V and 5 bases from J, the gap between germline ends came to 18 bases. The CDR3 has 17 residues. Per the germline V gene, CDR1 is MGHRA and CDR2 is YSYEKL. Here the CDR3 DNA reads TGCGCCAGCAGCCAAGATCTGGAGGGGGGGGTCCGAGATACGCAGTATTTT. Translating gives CASSQDLEGGVRDTQYF.

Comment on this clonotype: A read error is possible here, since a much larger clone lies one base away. The CDR3 here is CASRINEDTDTQYF. The DNA of the CDR3 is TGCGCCAGCAGAATTAATGAGGACACAGATACGCAGTATTTT. The rearrangement links TRBV5-1 to TRBJ2-3, with no clear D. CDR1 and CDR2 (germline): SGHRS, YFSETQ. There are 14 residues in the CDR3. Trimming removed 5 bases at V and 2 bases at J, with 12 bases between.

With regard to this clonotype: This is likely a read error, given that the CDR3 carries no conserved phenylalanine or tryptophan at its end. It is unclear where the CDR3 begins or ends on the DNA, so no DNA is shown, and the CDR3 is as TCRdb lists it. The CDR3 protein is CASSTLGYGNQPQHL. The chain combines TRBV28 with TRBJ1-5; the table gives TRBD1 as D, unverified against the DNA. The CDR3 comprises 15 residues, both ends counted. Germline CDR1 and CDR2: MDHEN and SYDVKM.